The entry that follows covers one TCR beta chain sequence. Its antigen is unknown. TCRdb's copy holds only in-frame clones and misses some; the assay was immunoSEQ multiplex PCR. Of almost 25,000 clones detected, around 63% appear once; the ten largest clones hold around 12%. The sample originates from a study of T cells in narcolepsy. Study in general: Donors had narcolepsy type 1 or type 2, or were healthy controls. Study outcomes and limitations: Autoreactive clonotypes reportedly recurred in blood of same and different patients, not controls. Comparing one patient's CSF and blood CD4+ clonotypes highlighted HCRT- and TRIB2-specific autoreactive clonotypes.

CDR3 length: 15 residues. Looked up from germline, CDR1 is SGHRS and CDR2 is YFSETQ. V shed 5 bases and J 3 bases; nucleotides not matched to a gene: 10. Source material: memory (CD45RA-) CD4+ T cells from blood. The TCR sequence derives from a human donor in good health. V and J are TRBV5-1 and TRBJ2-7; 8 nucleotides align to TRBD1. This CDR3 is CASSLTGDRNYEQYF. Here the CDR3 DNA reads TGCGCCAGCAGTTTAACAGGGGACAGGAACTACGAGCAGTACTTC.